The clone carrying this TCR beta chain was counted between two and nine times. Trimming cost V 0 bases and J 4 bases, with 8 bases left between them. The CDR3 loop spans 14 amino acids. Germline CDR1 SGHRS, CDR2 YFSETQ. Then a second PCR, running roughly 7 to 11 cycles, was carried out with a sample-barcoded 5' primer and a J-beta primer mix. Paired-end reads containing CDR3 totaled no fewer than 2.5 million for each sample. One entry per CDR3 protein results from TCRdb running MiXCR on the 5' RACE reads. The data contain over a million distinct CDR3 sequences, 35% to 45% of them singletons. This entry belongs to a study of blood T cells in healthy people across ages.

The chain combines TRBV5-1 with TRBJ1-3; D unclear. The clonotype was recovered from a woman aged 18-35 years in good health. Sequenced input: blood. CDR3 amino acids: CASSLDGYGNTIYF. In DNA, the CDR3 is TGCGCCAGCAGCTTGGATGGATACGGAAACACCATATATTTT.